This T cell receptor (beta chain) originates from a study of blood T cell repertoires in COVID-19. Overall study: The United States, Italy and Spain supplied acute and convalescent COVID-19 samples.

In the original workflow: Reference gene primers were amplified, and this amplification served to estimate nucleated cell counts. Repertoires were generated with immunoSEQ multiplex PCR, while TCRdb's copy carries only in-frame clones and drops some. V and J calls and clone size are as listed in that table; D and trimming were resolved from the DNA. The sample yields approximately 150,000 clones, about four fifths seen once. V lost 4 bases, J lost 7 bases, and 8 bases stayed unmatched. The length of the CDR3 is 16 residues. Germline V gene lookup returns CDR1 SGHTA and CDR2 FQGNSA. The sample was peripheral blood. The chain employs TRBV7-2 and TRBJ2-1, with TRBD2 identical over 12 bases. The clonotype comes from a man aged 70-80 years who had recovered from COVID-19. The CDR3 protein is CASSSRLAGVGNEQFF. CDR3 bases: TGTGCCAGCAGCTCCCGACTAGCGGGAGTCGGTAATGAGCAGTTCTTC. The full variable domain, in which reference TRBV7-2 and TRBJ2-1 provide the parts outside the CDR3, is GAGVSQSPSNKVTEKGKDVELRCDPISGHTALYWYRQSLGQGLEFLIYFQGNSAPDKSGLPSDRFSAERTGGSVSTLTIQRTQQEDSAVYLCASSSRLAGVGNEQFFGPGTRLTVL.